This T cell receptor (beta chain) was recovered during a study of T cell responses to AZD1222 COVID-19 vaccine. Assay: immunoSEQ multiplex PCR; the TCRdb copy retains only in-frame clones and omits some. The sample has about 79,000 clones, around 92% seen once. The CDR3 has 15 residues. The V end was cut by 4 bases, the J end by 2 bases, with 12 bases between. From germline, CDR1 is SGHVS and CDR2 FNYEAQ. On this clone: Its matching antigen is unknown.

Findings and caveats of the study: The number of AZD1222 recipients seropositive at baseline was only 6 or 7. Targets within unmutated variant regions were reportedly found for nearly half of spike-specific TCRs. The donor cohort was predominantly white British with a female majority, and clonal diversity may have been underestimated. Regions 160-218 and 743-854 held dominance among vaccine-associated CD4 TCRs, which spanned spike.

The origin of this receptor is an adult in good health. This sample comprised peripheral blood, obtained on day 0 of MenACWY control vaccination. The rearrangement joins TRBV7-6 to TRBJ1-5; D possibly corresponds to TRBD1 (5 bases). The CDR3 coding sequence is TGTGCCAGCAGCTCCGGGACGGTGGGCAATCAGCCCCAGCATTTT. Protein product: CASSSGTVGNQPQHF. Supplemented by reference TRBV7-6 and TRBJ1-5, the full variable domain reads GAGVSQSPRYKVTKRGQDVALRCDPISGHVSLYWYRQALGQGPEFLTYFNYEAQQDKSGLPNDRFSAERPEGSISTLTIQRTEQRDSAMYRCASSSGTVGNQPQHFGDGTRLSIL.